A selection of T cell receptor beta chains follows, all from one sample in a study of T-cell memory formation after mild COVID-19. TCRdb called the 5' RACE reads again in MiXCR, with one record for every CDR3 protein. Of around 340,000 distinct CDR3 sequences listed, roughly 20% are singletons. Sequencing was carried out using PBMCs or a T cell subset sorted from them (not recorded which). The receptors derive from an adult woman who had mild COVID-19 (a few samples of this study predate the infection). Cell type and time point are not known. CDR3s include the opening cysteine and the closing phenylalanine or tryptophan. The D gene is left open where the match is weak. Rows give clone size only sometimes, using once, few, many, or a class for an expanded clone.

size: NA; J: TRBJ2-5; D: NA; V: TRBV28; DNA: TGTGCCAGCAGTTTTCAGCCAAGGGAGACCCAGTACTTC; CDR3: CASSFQPRETQYF
size: few; J: TRBJ1-1; D: TRBD1; V: TRBV12-3/TRBV12-4; DNA: TGTGCCAGCAGTCCCCGTCGGACAGGCCAACCTGAAGCTTTCTTT; CDR3: CASSPRRTGQPEAFF
size: NA; J: TRBJ1-2; D: TRBD1; V: TRBV4-3; DNA: TGCGCCAGCAGCCCTGACAGGGGATCTCGCGGCTACACCTTC; CDR3: CASSPDRGSRGYTF
size: NA; J: TRBJ2-5; D: TRBD2; V: TRBV10-3; DNA: TGTGCCACAGGGACTAGCCCCCAAGAGACCCAGTACTTC; CDR3: CATGTSPQETQYF
size: NA; J: TRBJ1-2; D: TRBD1; V: TRBV5-1; DNA: TGCGCCAGCAGTCATCCGGGACAGGCCTATGGCTACACCTTC; CDR3: CASSHPGQAYGYTF
size: NA; J: TRBJ2-7; D: NA; V: TRBV11-1; DNA: TGTGCCAGCAGCTCCACCCGCAGGGCTTCCTACGAGCAGTACTTC; CDR3: CASSSTRRASYEQYF
size: NA; J: TRBJ2-7; D: TRBD1; V: TRBV7-7; DNA: TGTGCCAGCAGCTTCGGACAGGGGGCTATCTACGAGCAGTACTTC; CDR3: CASSFGQGAIYEQYF
size: NA; J: TRBJ2-3; D: TRBD2; V: TRBV7-3; DNA: TGTGCCAGCAGGGCCCCGGGACTAGCCACAGATACGCAGTATTTT; CDR3: CASRAPGLATDTQYF
size: NA; J: TRBJ2-1; D: TRBD1; V: TRBV25-1; DNA: TGTGCCAGCAGTGGACAGGGAGAGAAGCAGTTCTTC; CDR3: CASSGQGEKQFF
size: few; J: TRBJ2-3; D: TRBD2; V: TRBV5-4; DNA: TGTGCCAGCTCCCAGCGGGGAGGCAGCACAGATACGCAGTATTTT; CDR3: CASSQRGGSTDTQYF
size: NA; J: TRBJ1-1; D: NA; V: TRBV20-1; DNA: TGCAGTGCTAGGTCTAGGGAGGCGAACACTGAAGCTTTCTTT; CDR3: CSARSREANTEAFF
size: NA; J: TRBJ2-1; D: TRBD1; V: TRBV6-2/TRBV6-3; DNA: TGTGCCAGCAGTCCACACCGGGACAGGAGATTCGAGCAGTTCTTC; CDR3: CASSPHRDRRFEQFF
size: NA; J: TRBJ1-5; D: NA; V: TRBV12-3/TRBV12-4; DNA: TGTGCCAGCAGATCCGGAGGGGCGGACAGCAATCAGCCCCAGCATTTT; CDR3: CASRSGGADSNQPQHF
size: once; J: TRBJ2-4; D: NA; V: TRBV6-5; DNA: TGTGCCAGCAGTTACTCGATGCCGGGGCAGTGGGGGGACATTCAGTACTTC; CDR3: CASSYSMPGQWGDIQYF
size: NA; J: TRBJ2-1; D: NA; V: TRBV19; DNA: TGTGCCAGTAAGGGATCCTACAATGAGCAGTTCTTC; CDR3: CASKGSYNEQFF
size: NA; J: TRBJ2-7; D: NA; V: TRBV4-1; DNA: TGCGCCAGCAGCCAAGATCGGTGGGGGGTGAAAGAGCAGTACTTC; CDR3: CASSQDRWGVKEQYF
size: NA; J: TRBJ2-1; D: TRBD2; V: TRBV4-1; DNA: TGCGCCAGCAGCCAAGGGCGGGGGTGGTATGAGCAGTTCTTC; CDR3: CASSQGRGWYEQFF
size: NA; J: TRBJ2-5; D: NA; V: TRBV5-5; DNA: TGTGCCAGCAGTCCACGGCCTAGCCAAGAGACCCAGTACTTC; CDR3: CASSPRPSQETQYF
size: NA; J: TRBJ1-1; D: NA; V: TRBV29-1; DNA: TGCAGCGTTAAAGGACGGAACACTGAAGCTTTCTTT; CDR3: CSVKGRNTEAFF
size: NA; J: TRBJ2-2; D: NA; V: TRBV5-1; DNA: TGCGCCAGCAGACAAAACCCCGGGACACCGAACACCGGGGAGCTGTTTTTT; CDR3: CASRQNPGTPNTGELFF
size: few; J: TRBJ1-1; D: NA; V: TRBV5-1; DNA: TGCGCCAGCAGCTTGGAATCTACCACCCGCACTGAAGCTTTCTTT; CDR3: CASSLESTTRTEAFF
size: NA; J: TRBJ2-5; D: TRBD1; V: TRBV27; DNA: TGTGCCAGCAGTTCCCCGGACAGGAGCACCGGGGAGACCCAGTACTTC; CDR3: CASSSPDRSTGETQYF
size: NA; J: TRBJ2-7; D: NA; V: TRBV12-3/TRBV12-4; DNA: TGTGCCAGCAGCCCTAGTCGCTTGTACGAGCAGTACTTC; CDR3: CASSPSRLYEQYF
size: few; J: TRBJ2-1; D: TRBD2; V: TRBV3-1; DNA: TGTGCCAGCAGCCGCGGGAGGTGGATTGGGGAGCAGTTCTTC; CDR3: CASSRGRWIGEQFF
size: few; J: TRBJ2-3; D: NA; V: TRBV19; DNA: TGTGCCAGTAGTATGACCGGGACAGATACGCAGTATTTT; CDR3: CASSMTGTDTQYF
size: NA; J: TRBJ2-3; D: NA; V: TRBV19; DNA: TGTGCCAGTAGTCAACGCGTCGGCGGGTGGGGCACAGATACGCAGTATTTT; CDR3: CASSQRVGGWGTDTQYF
size: few; J: TRBJ2-3; D: TRBD2; V: TRBV4-1; DNA: TGCGCCAGCAGCCAGGCGATTGGGACTAGCTCCCCTAGCACAGATACGCAGTATTTT; CDR3: CASSQAIGTSSPSTDTQYF
size: NA; J: TRBJ2-7; D: TRBD2; V: TRBV19; DNA: TGTGCCAGTAGCGGACTAGCGGTAACCAGCTCCTACGAGCAGTACTTC; CDR3: CASSGLAVTSSYEQYF
size: NA; J: TRBJ2-2; D: NA; V: TRBV4-3; DNA: TGCGCCAGCGAGTCAGGGGCCGGGGAGCTGTTTTTT; CDR3: CASESGAGELFF
size: few; J: TRBJ1-1; D: NA; V: TRBV9; DNA: TGTGCCAGCAGCGCGGACAGTCAATCCACTGAAGCTTTCTTT; CDR3: CASSADSQSTEAFF
size: few; J: TRBJ1-1; D: NA; V: TRBV12-3/TRBV12-4; DNA: TGTGCCAGCAGTTTAAGACAGCACACTGAAGCTTTCTTT; CDR3: CASSLRQHTEAFF
size: few; J: TRBJ2-1; D: TRBD2; V: TRBV20-1; DNA: TGCAGTGCTGAGACGTGGACTAGCGGGAGCTCCTACAATGAGCAGTTCTTC; CDR3: CSAETWTSGSSYNEQFF
size: NA; J: TRBJ2-7; D: TRBD1; V: TRBV5-6; DNA: TGTGCCAGCAGCTTGCGCCCCACAGGGGGCGAGCAGTACTTC; CDR3: CASSLRPTGGEQYF
size: NA; J: TRBJ2-1; D: TRBD2; V: TRBV5-1; DNA: TGCGCCAGCAGCTTGCAGCGGGGGGGCTCTGAGCAGTTCTTC; CDR3: CASSLQRGGSEQFF
size: few; J: TRBJ2-2; D: NA; V: TRBV10-3; DNA: TGTGCCATCAGTAGCGGAGGCGGGACCGGGGAGCTGTTTTTT; CDR3: CAISSGGGTGELFF
size: few; J: TRBJ2-2; D: NA; V: TRBV9; DNA: TGTGCCAGCACCCCTAATCTTGGGGTTGGTAGCACCGGGGAGCTGTTTTTT; CDR3: CASTPNLGVGSTGELFF
size: NA; J: TRBJ2-7; D: NA; V: TRBV7-9; DNA: TGTGCCAGCAGCCACCTCCCCCCCGCATATGCAGACTACGAGCAGTACTTC; CDR3: CASSHLPPAYADYEQYF
size: few; J: TRBJ2-1; D: NA; V: TRBV5-1; DNA: TGCGCCAGCAGCTCTGATAGCTCCTACAATGAGCAGTTCTTC; CDR3: CASSSDSSYNEQFF
size: few; J: TRBJ2-3; D: NA; V: TRBV19; DNA: TGTGCCAGTAGGAGACAACAGGGCCCCACAGATACGCAGTATTTT; CDR3: CASRRQQGPTDTQYF
size: NA; J: TRBJ2-5; D: TRBD1; V: TRBV20-1; DNA: TGCAGTGCTATAGGGACAGGGACTTTTCAAGAGACCCAGTACTTC; CDR3: CSAIGTGTFQETQYF
size: NA; J: TRBJ1-5; D: NA; V: TRBV27; DNA: TGTGCCAGCAGTTTTTCAGGGGAGTATCAGCCCCAGCATTTT; CDR3: CASSFSGEYQPQHF
size: NA; J: TRBJ1-5; D: NA; V: TRBV30; DNA: TGTGCCTGGAGCCACAGGGGCAATCAGCCCCAGCATTTT; CDR3: CAWSHRGNQPQHF
size: few; J: TRBJ2-1; D: TRBD2; V: TRBV12-3/TRBV12-4; DNA: TGTGCCAGCAGGCCACTAGCGGGGTCCTACAATGAGCAGTTCTTC; CDR3: CASRPLAGSYNEQFF
size: NA; J: TRBJ2-2; D: NA; V: TRBV15; DNA: TGTGCCACCAGCAGATCCAGAGCAGCCGGGGAGCTGTTTTTT; CDR3: CATSRSRAAGELFF
size: NA; J: TRBJ1-5; D: NA; V: TRBV9; DNA: TGTGCCCCCTCCGGGGTAGGGGCACAGGGGCCCCAGCATTTT; CDR3: CAPSGVGAQGPQHF
size: many; J: TRBJ1-2; D: TRBD1; V: TRBV18; DNA: TGTGCCAGCTCACCGAAGGGGGCCTTTGACTATGGCTACACCTTC; CDR3: CASSPKGAFDYGYTF
size: NA; J: TRBJ2-2; D: NA; V: TRBV5-5; DNA: TGTGCCAGCAGCCAGGTGGGGGGGGCCGCGACCGGGGAGCTGTTTTTT; CDR3: CASSQVGGAATGELFF
size: NA; J: TRBJ2-1; D: NA; V: TRBV7-9; DNA: TGTGCCAGCAGCTTAACCGTGACGGTATACAATGAGCAGTTCTTC; CDR3: CASSLTVTVYNEQFF
size: NA; J: TRBJ2-7; D: NA; V: TRBV20-1; DNA: TGCAGTGCTAGAGATTGGACGGGGGCCACCTCCTACGAGCAGTACTTC; CDR3: CSARDWTGATSYEQYF
size: few; J: TRBJ1-2; D: TRBD1; V: TRBV25-1; DNA: TGTGCCAGCAGTGAAGGGACAGGGATATATGGCTACACCTTC; CDR3: CASSEGTGIYGYTF
size: NA; J: TRBJ2-3; D: NA; V: TRBV5-1; DNA: TGCGCCAGCAGCTTCTCCGTCCCCACAGATACGCAGTATTTT; CDR3: CASSFSVPTDTQYF
size: NA; J: TRBJ1-6; D: NA; V: TRBV7-9; DNA: TGTGCCAGCAGCGACTATAATTCACCCCTCCACTTT; CDR3: CASSDYNSPLHF
size: NA; J: TRBJ1-1; D: NA; V: TRBV5-1; DNA: TGCGCCAGCAGCTTCAGGGAGGACACTGAAGCTTTCTTT; CDR3: CASSFREDTEAFF
size: NA; J: TRBJ1-2; D: NA; V: TRBV12-3/TRBV12-4; DNA: NA; CDR3: CASSSSGGYPHYGYTF
size: few; J: TRBJ1-5; D: TRBD1; V: TRBV12-3/TRBV12-4; DNA: TGTGCCAGCAGGACCACAGGGGGCTCGGAACCCCAGCATTTT; CDR3: CASRTTGGSEPQHF